Sequencing of this TCR beta chain was carried out in a study of cytomegalovirus exposure and HLA in healthy donors. The primer mix had 60 Vbeta and 13 Jbeta primers. Assay: immunoSEQ multiplex PCR; the TCRdb copy retains only in-frame clones and omits some. The data contain under 150,000 clones, about 78% of them seen just once; the ten biggest clones take up roughly 3%. CDR3 length: 15 amino acids. The V segment lost 2 bases and the J segment 4 bases; nucleotides outside the gene matches: 6. Germline assignment: CDR1 MNHEY and CDR2 SVGAGI. What was sequenced was PBMCs. This sequence originates from a male donor in good health and CMV-seronegative. The J gene is TRBJ1-2, the V gene TRBV6-5; 8 nucleotides line up with TRBD1. The DNA for the CDR3 is TGTGCCAGCAGTTACCAGGGGGCGCCTCTCTATGGCTACACCTTC. This encodes CASSYQGAPLYGYTF.